The clone carrying this T cell receptor beta chain was counted a single time. Authors' methods: Amplification of reference gene primers was used by the study to estimate nucleated cell counts. Here immunoSEQ multiplex PCR was the method, and the copy in TCRdb shows in-frame clones only, minus some. V and J calls and clone size are copied from that table; D and trimming were computed from the DNA. The sample includes 200,000 to 250,000 clones, 83% of them seen just once. The data stem from a study of blood T cell repertoires in COVID-19. For the study at large: There were acute and convalescent COVID-19 samples, and they came from the United States, Italy and Spain. Nucleic acid was either cDNA or gDNA, and it came from T cells, B-cell-depleted T cells, or PBMCs.

This CDR3 is 14 amino acids long. J gave up 6 bases and V 6 bases, and 6 bases lay outside the gene matches. Germline CDR1 and CDR2: SGHTA and FQGNSA. Input material: peripheral blood. This chain links TRBV7-2 with TRBJ2-1, with 9 bases identical to TRBD2. This sequence was found in a human donor in a cohort sampled during active COVID-19. For the CDR3, the DNA is TGTGCCAGCAGGATTACTAGCGGGTTCAATGAGCAGTTCTTC. Its translation is CASRITSGFNEQFF.